Listed below are T cell receptor beta chains from one sample, sequenced in a study of blood T cell repertoires in COVID-19. Generated by immunoSEQ multiplex PCR, the TCRdb table keeps only in-frame clones and is missing some. The sample comprises 25,000 to 30,000 clones, roughly 80% of which are singletons, and more than 1.5% rests with the top ten. The sequencing input was peripheral blood. Receptors originate from an elderly man with active or convalescent COVID-19. Each CDR3 is given with its conserved first and last residue. A D gene is named only where the DNA matches it firmly. Size is omitted from some rows. Given values are once, few, many or a class for expanded clones.

TRBD2 | . | TRBJ2-2 | TRBV19 | CASSPGGYTGELFF | TGTGCCAGTAGCCCCGGGGGGTACACCGGGGAGCTGTTTTTT
. | . | TRBJ1-3 | TRBV7-9 | CASTGQLFSGNTIYF | TGTGCCAGCACCGGACAGCTCTTCTCTGGAAACACCATATATTTT
TRBD2 | . | TRBJ2-1 | TRBV27 | CASSGLAGGINEQFF | TGTGCCAGCAGTGGCCTAGCGGGAGGAATCAATGAGCAGTTCTTC
TRBD2 | . | TRBJ2-5 | TRBV7-8 | CASSLFIGTSGQETQYF | TGTGCCAGCAGCTTATTCATTGGGACTAGCGGCCAAGAGACCCAGTACTTC
. | . | TRBJ2-3 | TRBV18 | CASSPPLLRDTQYF | TGTGCCAGCTCACCACCATTGCTCAGGGATACGCAGTATTTT
. | . | TRBJ1-2 | TRBV2 | CASGAGYYGYTF | TGTGCCAGCGGTGCGGGGTACTATGGCTACACCTTC
. | once | TRBJ2-4 | TRBV6-5 | CASSYLASAKNIQYF | TGTGCCAGCAGTTACCTGGCCTCTGCCAAAAACATTCAGTACTTC
. | . | TRBJ1-1 | TRBV5-4 | CASSSRGMVAEAFF | TGTGCCAGCAGCTCCAGGGGAATGGTAGCTGAAGCTTTCTTT
TRBD2 | once | TRBJ2-1 | TRBV7-8 | CASSLAATRARGGRAYGEQFF | TGTGCCAGCAGCTTGGCCGCAACCAGAGCAAGAGGCGGGAGGGCCTATGGTGAGCAGTTCTTC
TRBD2 | . | TRBJ2-4 | TRBV7-6 | CASSPLVAGGPRNIQYF | TGTGCCAGCAGCCCCCTTGTAGCGGGGGGGCCAAGGAACATTCAGTACTTC
. | . | TRBJ1-4 | TRBV5-1 | CASATGFSKANEKLFF | TGCGCCAGTGCTACAGGGTTCAGCAAAGCTAATGAAAAACTGTTTTTT
. | . | TRBJ2-2 | TRBV10-3 | CAIRGWGLDTGELFF | TGTGCCATCAGGGGGTGGGGGCTTGACACCGGGGAGCTGTTTTTT
. | . | TRBJ2-7 | TRBV7-9 | CASSSSGVKEQYF | TGTGCCAGCAGCTCGTCGGGGGTCAAGGAGCAGTACTTC
. | . | TRBJ2-5 | TRBV18 | CASSPTPQETQYF | TGTGCCAGCTCACCCACGCCCCAGGAGACCCAGTACTTC
. | few | TRBJ1-1 | TRBV9 | CASSGGGTRGDAEAFF | TGTGCCAGCAGCGGCGGGGGGACACGCGGGGACGCTGAAGCTTTCTTT
. | . | TRBJ2-2 | TRBV7-8 | CASSSPQGNRTGELFF | TGTGCCAGCAGCTCCCCTCAGGGTAATAGAACCGGGGAGCTGTTTTTT
TRBD2 | . | TRBJ2-1 | TRBV27 | CASSLRYTSGYNEQFF | TGTGCCAGCAGTTTAAGGTACACTAGCGGTTACAATGAGCAGTTCTTC
TRBD1 | . | TRBJ2-2 | TRBV6-4 | CASSPGTGGSTGELFF | TGTGCCAGCAGCCCCGGGACAGGGGGTTCCACCGGGGAGCTGTTTTTT
. | . | TRBJ1-1 | TRBV11-2 | CASSLVQGGTEAFF | TGTGCCAGCAGCTTAGTACAGGGTGGCACTGAAGCTTTCTTT
. | . | TRBJ2-1 | TRBV7-3 | CASSKNRAPYNEQFF | TGTGCCAGCAGCAAGAACAGGGCCCCCTACAATGAGCAGTTCTTC
. | . | TRBJ1-5 | TRBV27 | CASSLAGAGQPQHF | TGTGCCAGCAGTTTGGCGGGGGCTGGACAGCCCCAGCATTTT
. | . | TRBJ1-2 | TRBV19 | CASSVRLANIYGYTF | TGTGCCAGTAGTGTCCGGCTAGCCAACATCTATGGCTACACCTTC
TRBD1 | . | TRBJ1-3 | TRBV28 | CASRSRTGHSGNTIYF | TGTGCCAGCAGATCTAGGACAGGCCACTCTGGAAACACCATATATTTT
TRBD1 | . | TRBJ2-7 | TRBV11-2 | CASSLAGQGIYEQYF | TGTGCCAGCAGCTTAGCGGGACAGGGCATCTACGAGCAGTACTTC
. | . | TRBJ1-1 | TRBV27 | CASSFRRGNTEAFF | TGTGCCAGCAGTTTTCGTCGGGGAAATACTGAAGCTTTCTTT
. | few | TRBJ1-3 | TRBV5-1 | CASRESPPGNTIYF | TGCGCCAGCAGGGAGAGCCCCCCTGGAAACACCATATATTTT
TRBD1 | once | TRBJ1-1 | TRBV7-6 | CASSTGQGLMNTEAFF | TGTGCCAGCAGCACCGGACAGGGACTCATGAACACTGAAGCTTTCTTT
TRBD1 | . | TRBJ1-6 | TRBV7-9 | CASSPTGTGGFSPLHF | TGTGCCAGCAGCCCGACCGGGACAGGGGGGTTTTCACCCCTCCACTTT
. | once | TRBJ1-1 | TRBV16 | CASSQNRVNTEAFF | TGTGCCAGCAGCCAGAACAGGGTGAACACTGAAGCTTTCTTT
TRBD2 | . | TRBJ2-1 | TRBV5-1 | CASSIGLAFDEQFF | TGCGCCAGCAGCATCGGACTAGCGTTCGATGAGCAGTTCTTC
. | . | TRBJ1-5 | TRBV7-8 | CASSLDSSNQPQHF | TGTGCCAGCAGCTTGGACAGTAGCAATCAGCCCCAGCATTTT
. | . | TRBJ1-5 | TRBV2 | CASSRQPSNQPQHF | TGTGCCAGCAGCCGACAGCCTAGCAATCAGCCCCAGCATTTT
. | . | TRBJ2-3 | TRBV6-1 | CASSELDPSQYF | TGTGCCAGCAGTGAACTAGACCCTTCGCAGTATTTT
TRBD2 | . | TRBJ2-1 | TRBV27 | CASSLLAGASYNEQFF | TGTGCCAGCAGTTTGCTAGCGGGGGCATCCTACAATGAGCAGTTCTTC
. | . | TRBJ2-1 | TRBV10-3 | CATTPGAGVSTNEQFF | TGTGCCACCACCCCGGGGGCGGGAGTAAGTACGAATGAGCAGTTCTTC
TRBD1 | once | TRBJ2-2 | TRBV7-9 | CASFKGQGTGELFF | TGTGCCAGCTTTAAGGGACAGGGGACCGGGGAGCTGTTTTTT
. | . | TRBJ1-5 | TRBV7-9 | CASSLESGVGPQHF | TGTGCCAGCAGCTTAGAGTCGGGGGTAGGGCCCCAGCATTTT
TRBD2 | few | TRBJ2-5 | TRBV29-1 | CRVAGAVAGGEGGETQYF | TGCCGCGTTGCCGGAGCGGTCGCGGGGGGGGAGGGGGGGGAGACCCAGTACTTC
. | medium-sized | TRBJ2-3 | TRBV29-1 | CSVEDQSGSTDTQYF | TGCAGCGTTGAAGATCAGTCAGGGAGCACAGATACGCAGTATTTT
TRBD1 | . | TRBJ2-7 | TRBV28 | CASSPVTGGTHYEQYF | TGTGCCAGCAGTCCGGTGACAGGGGGAACCCACTACGAGCAGTACTTC
TRBD1 | . | TRBJ1-4 | TRBV19 | CASSIGQGHNEKLFF | TGTGCCAGTAGTATTGGACAGGGACACAATGAAAAACTGTTTTTT
TRBD1 | . | TRBJ1-2 | TRBV3-1/TRBV3-2 | CASSHWTGSGYTF | TGTGCCAGCAGCCATTGGACAGGGAGCGGCTACACCTTC
. | . | TRBJ2-3 | TRBV3-1/TRBV3-2 | CASSPLPGTQYF | TGTGCCAGCAGCCCGCTTCCGGGTACGCAGTATTTT
. | . | TRBJ2-5 | TRBV27 | CASSLRARGETQYF | TGTGCCAGCAGTCTAAGGGCCCGGGGAGAGACCCAGTACTTC
. | . | TRBJ1-3 | TRBV6-5 | CASSAGHSGNTIYF | TGTGCCAGCAGCGCGGGCCATTCAGGAAACACCATATATTTT
TRBD1 | . | TRBJ1-1 | TRBV15 | CATGQGLGAFF | TGTGCCACCGGACAGGGTCTTGGAGCTTTCTTT